This T cell receptor (beta chain) was documented in a study of shared clonotypes between healthy human individuals. As for the study in general: Every donor yielded three CD4 naive, three CD4 memory, two CD8 naive and one CD8 memory plate. Study findings and constraints: Between several donors, naive CD4 clonotypes were shared at a level of approximately 5%. The study generally estimated greater richness for naive than memory subsets. The donor pool, a small one, limited the genetic and exposure-history diversity represented.

V was pared by 2 bases and J by 2 bases, with 4 bases between. The CDR3 loop spans 12 amino acids. Per the germline V gene, CDR1 is SEHNR and CDR2 is FQNEAQ (reference sequence). Naive CD8 cells comprised CD45RO-negative, CCR7-positively selected cells, excluding terminally differentiated effector memory CD45RA+ cells. This clone has a handful of counts. Its specificity is not known. Other DNA sequences within the sample encode an identical CDR3. Only in-frame clones appear in the TCRdb table, and some are missing; sequencing was by immunoSEQ multiplex PCR. The table lists 800,000 or so clones, just over 95% of them singletons.

The sequenced material came from naive CD8+ T cells sorted from blood. The TCR comes from a man aged 25-45 years in good health. The rearrangement links TRBV7-9 to TRBJ2-7; no reliable D call. CDR3 in amino acids: CASSLNPYEQYF. Here the CDR3 DNA reads TGTGCCAGCAGCTTAAATCCCTACGAGCAGTACTTC.